The clone carrying this T cell receptor beta chain occurred once. Its antigen is not identified. As defined, naive CD8 cells were CD45RO-negative and positively selected for CCR7, with terminally differentiated effector memory CD45RA+ cells excluded. The data belong to a study of shared clonotypes between healthy human individuals. CDR1 and CDR2 from the germline V gene are SNHLY and FYNNEI. This CDR3 region has 16 residues. Trimming shortened V by 1 base and J by 0 bases, and 13 bases separated the two germline ends. Study-level results: Sequencing depth was expected to affect clonotype sharing among donors. Naive subsets tended to show greater estimated richness than memory subsets. Genetic and exposure-history diversity was limited by the few donors.

Profiling relied on immunoSEQ multiplex PCR, and the TCRdb table lists in-frame clones only, not all of them. The sample has about 2.2 million clones, just under 95% seen once; the top ten hold around 1.8%. Sample: naive CD8+ T cells from PBMCs. The sequence was obtained from a man between 18 and 29 years old in good health. Some clones in this sample may be carry-over from other donors' samples. The genes are TRBV2 and TRBJ2-7; D gene unclear. CDR3 sequence reads: CASSEVGRYYSYEQYF. CDR3 nucleotide sequence: TGTGCCAGCAGTGAAGTCGGCCGGTACTACTCCTACGAGCAGTACTTC.